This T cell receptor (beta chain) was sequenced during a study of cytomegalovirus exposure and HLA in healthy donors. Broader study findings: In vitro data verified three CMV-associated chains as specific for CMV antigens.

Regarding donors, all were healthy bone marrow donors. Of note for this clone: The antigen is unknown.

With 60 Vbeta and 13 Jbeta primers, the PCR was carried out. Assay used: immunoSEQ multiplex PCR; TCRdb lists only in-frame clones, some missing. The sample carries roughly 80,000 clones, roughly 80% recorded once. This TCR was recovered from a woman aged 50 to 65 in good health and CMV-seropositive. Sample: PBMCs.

CDR3 amino acids: CASSLGQGREKLFF. The CDR3 nucleotides read TGTGCCAGCAGCTTAGGACAGGGGCGTGAAAAACTGTTTTTT. The chain has TRBV7-6 and TRBJ1-4; 8 bases line up with TRBD1. From germline, CDR1 is SGHVS and CDR2 FNYEAQ. Unmatched junction bases numbered 2, after V lost 1 base and J lost 7 bases. The CDR3 totals 14 residues.